This entry features one T cell receptor beta chain sequence. The source of the sample is a study of blood T cell repertoires in COVID-19. As for the study in general: From the United States, Italy and Spain came samples of acute and convalescent COVID-19.

The CDR3 sequence is 16 residues long. Looked up from germline, CDR1 is MDHEN and CDR2 is SYDVKM. V was clipped by 8 bases and J by 7 bases, with 26 bases between them. As originally analysed: Counts of nucleated cells, estimated from reference gene primer amplification, were obtained. Sequenced by immunoSEQ multiplex PCR; TCRdb stores in-frame clones only, minus some. V and J calls and clone size are copied from that table; D and trimming were computed from the DNA. Here the sample spans 250,000 to 350,000 clones, about 85% being singletons. Enrollees, roughly 18 to 95 years old, lived in approximately 24 US areas. Donors of Cohort 3 who recovered were those that had two negative PCRs, clearance, or symptom resolution.

This sequence was found in a woman in her forties or fifties who had recovered from COVID-19. The source material was PBMCs or T cells enriched from blood (not recorded which). The genes are TRBV28 and TRBJ2-5; TRBD1 is a possible D gene (5 bases). The CDR3 DNA sequence: TGTGCCAGCCGACGACCGACAGCGTCCAGGCCAATGACCCAGTACTTC. This codes for CASRRPTASRPMTQYF.